Below, one TCR beta chain is given with its context. This sample stems from a study of shared clonotypes between healthy human individuals. In germline, CDR1 is MNHEY, CDR2 SVGAGI. This CDR3 comprises 12 residues. V lost 6 bases, J lost 11 bases, and 16 bases lay in between. Method: immunoSEQ multiplex PCR; TCRdb's copy keeps in-frame clones and lacks some. The repertoire holds around 2,000,000 clones, with 95% as singletons. The chain joins TRBV6-5 to TRBJ1-1; perhaps TRBD1 as D (5 bases). The clonotype comes from a man aged 18 to 29 in good health. The material sequenced was naive CD4+ T cells sorted from blood. Documented subset: CD45RA+ positively selected. For the CDR3, the DNA is TGTGCCAGCAGCTTCGACAGACGGTCGGCTTTCTTT. It is translated as CASSFDRRSAFF.